The present entry profiles one T cell receptor beta chain with its context. Antigen specificity is unknown. The V and J ends lost 0 bases and 3 bases respectively, with 7 bases between them. The length of the CDR3 is 14 residues. CDR1 is SGDLS, CDR2 YYNGEE, per germline. These data originate in a study of OX40 agonist ivuxolimab in advanced cancers. Study results and limitations: Some of the nonresponding patients also showed low levels of normalized T-cell clonal expansion.

TCRdb's table, derived via immunoSEQ multiplex PCR, lists solely in-frame clones and lacks some. The data show 30,000 to 40,000 clones, with about four fifths seen just once and about 20% held by the top ten. The TCR was taken from an adult with an advanced solid tumor such as melanoma, head and neck, liver or kidney cancer. Sequencing was performed on CD4+ or CD8+ T cells sorted from blood, taken in a trial of the OX40 agonist ivuxolimab. This sequence joins TRBV9 and TRBJ1-5; D not resolved. The CDR3 here is CASSVGRDNQPQHF. CDR3 bases: TGTGCCAGCAGCGTAGGCAGAGACAATCAGCCCCAGCATTTT.